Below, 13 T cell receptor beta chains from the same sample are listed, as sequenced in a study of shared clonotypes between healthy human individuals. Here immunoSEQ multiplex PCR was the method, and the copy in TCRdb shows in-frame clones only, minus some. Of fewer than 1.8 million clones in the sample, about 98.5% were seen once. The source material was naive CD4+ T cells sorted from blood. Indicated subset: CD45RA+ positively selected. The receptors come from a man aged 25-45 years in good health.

CDR3 sequence: CASSYSGQRENIQYF. The CDR3, as DNA: TGTGCCAGCAGTTACTCGGGGCAGCGGGAAAACATTCAGTACTTC. The chain combines TRBV6-6 with TRBJ2-4; a weak D match, TRBD2 (6 bases). The germline gives CDR1 MNHNY, CDR2 SVGAGI (reference sequence). The length of the CDR3 is 15 residues. Deletions cut 0 bases from V and 5 bases from J, with 11 bases between.

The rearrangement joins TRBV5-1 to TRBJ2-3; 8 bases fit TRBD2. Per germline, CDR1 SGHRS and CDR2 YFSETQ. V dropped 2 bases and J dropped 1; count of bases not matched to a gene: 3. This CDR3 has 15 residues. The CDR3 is CASSFREGGTDTQYF. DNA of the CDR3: TGCGCCAGCAGCTTCCGGGAGGGGGGCACAGATACGCAGTATTTT.

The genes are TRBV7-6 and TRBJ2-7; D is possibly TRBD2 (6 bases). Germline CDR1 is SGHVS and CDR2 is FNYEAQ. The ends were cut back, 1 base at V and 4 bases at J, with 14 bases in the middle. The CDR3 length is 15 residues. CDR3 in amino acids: CASSLGDAGPYEQYF. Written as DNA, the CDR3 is TGTGCCAGCAGCTTAGGTGATGCGGGGCCGTACGAGCAGTACTTC.

The CDR3 here is CASSLRGQRNEKLFF. CDR3 nucleotide sequence: TGTGCCAGCAGTTTAAGGGGACAGCGGAATGAAAAACTGTTTTTT. V and J are TRBV28 and TRBJ1-4; 7 bases fit TRBD1. The V gene's germline CDR1 is MDHEN and CDR2 SYDVKM. The V segment lost 2 bases and the J segment 5 bases; nucleotides outside the gene matches: 5. CDR3 length equals 15 residues.

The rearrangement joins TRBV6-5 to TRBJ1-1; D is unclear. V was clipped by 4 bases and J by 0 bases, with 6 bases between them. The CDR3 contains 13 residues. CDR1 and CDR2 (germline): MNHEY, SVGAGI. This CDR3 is CASSSTMNTEAFF. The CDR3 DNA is TGTGCCAGCAGTTCGACGATGAACACTGAAGCTTTCTTT.

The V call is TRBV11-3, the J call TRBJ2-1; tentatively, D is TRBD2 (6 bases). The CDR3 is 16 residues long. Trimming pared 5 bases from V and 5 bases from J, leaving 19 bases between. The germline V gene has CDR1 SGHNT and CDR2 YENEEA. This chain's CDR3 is CASSPTSSATNNEQFF. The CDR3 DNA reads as TGTGCCAGCAGCCCAACATCTAGCGCAACAAACAATGAGCAGTTCTTC.

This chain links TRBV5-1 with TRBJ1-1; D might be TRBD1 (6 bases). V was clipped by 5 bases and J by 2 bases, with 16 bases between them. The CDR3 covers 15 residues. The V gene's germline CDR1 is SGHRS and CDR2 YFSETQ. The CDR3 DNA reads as TGCGCCAGCAGATCCACTCTGGGGACAAACACTGAAGCTTTCTTT. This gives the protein CASRSTLGTNTEAFF.

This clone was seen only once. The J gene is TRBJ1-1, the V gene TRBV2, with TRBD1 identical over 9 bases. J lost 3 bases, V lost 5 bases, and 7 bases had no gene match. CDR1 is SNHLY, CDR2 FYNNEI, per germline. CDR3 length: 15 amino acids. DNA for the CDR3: TGTGCCAGCAGTCCGAGGACAGGGGTGGACACTGAAGCTTTCTTT. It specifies CASSPRTGVDTEAFF.

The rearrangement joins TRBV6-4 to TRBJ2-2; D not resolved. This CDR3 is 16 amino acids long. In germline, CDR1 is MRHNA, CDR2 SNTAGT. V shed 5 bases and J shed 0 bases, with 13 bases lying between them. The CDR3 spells CASSLQPVSNTGELFF. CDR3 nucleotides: TGTGCCAGCAGTCTCCAACCTGTTTCGAACACCGGGGAGCTGTTTTTT.

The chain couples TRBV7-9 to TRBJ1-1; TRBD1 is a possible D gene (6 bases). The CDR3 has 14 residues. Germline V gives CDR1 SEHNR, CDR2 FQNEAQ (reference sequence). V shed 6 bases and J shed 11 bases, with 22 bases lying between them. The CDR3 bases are TGTGCCAGCAGGCCGGAGGGGGGGCCGGCCGTCGCTTTCTTT. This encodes CASRPEGGPAVAFF.

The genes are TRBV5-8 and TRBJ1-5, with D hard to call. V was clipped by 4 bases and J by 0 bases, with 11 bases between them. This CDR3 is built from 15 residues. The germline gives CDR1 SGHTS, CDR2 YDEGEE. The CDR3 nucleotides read TGTGCCAGCAGCAATGTCCCCCGTAGCAATCAGCCCCAGCATTTT. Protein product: CASSNVPRSNQPQHF.

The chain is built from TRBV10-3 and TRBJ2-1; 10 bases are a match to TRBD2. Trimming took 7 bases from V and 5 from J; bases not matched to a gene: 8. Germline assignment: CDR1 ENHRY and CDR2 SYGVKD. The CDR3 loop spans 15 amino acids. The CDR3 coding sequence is TGTGCCATCACGTCGCTAGCGGGAGCGCACAATGAGCAGTTCTTC. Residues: CAITSLAGAHNEQFF.

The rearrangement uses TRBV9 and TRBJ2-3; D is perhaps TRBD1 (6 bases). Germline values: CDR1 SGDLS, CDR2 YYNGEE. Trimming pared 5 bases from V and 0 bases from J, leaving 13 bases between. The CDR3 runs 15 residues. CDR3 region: CASRSTGLSTDTQYF. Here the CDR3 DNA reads TGTGCCAGCAGATCGACAGGCTTGAGCACAGATACGCAGTATTTT.